Following are 9 T cell receptor beta chains from one sample sequenced in a study of T-cell memory formation after mild COVID-19. TCRdb processed the 5' RACE reads anew with MiXCR; each CDR3 protein has one entry. The sample contains approximately 580,000 distinct CDR3 sequences, about 20% of which appear only once. The source material was PBMCs or a T cell subset sorted from them (not recorded which). The receptors here all came from an adult woman who had mild COVID-19 (a few samples of this study predate the infection). Cell type and time point are not known.

The chain joins TRBV24-1 to TRBJ2-1; TRBD2 matches at 9 bases. This CDR3 comprises 17 residues. V shed 5 bases, J shed 0 bases, and the junction held 7 bases outside the gene matches. Germline CDR1 and CDR2: KGHDR and SFDVKD. CDR3 loop: CATSAQRLAASYNEQFF. The CDR3 DNA follows: TGTGCCACCAGTGCACAGAGACTAGCGGCCTCCTACAATGAGCAGTTCTTC.

This clonotype was found a few times. The rearrangement uses TRBV28 and TRBJ2-1; no definite D call. CDR3 length: 14 residues. In germline, CDR1 is MDHEN, CDR2 SYDVKM. Deletions cut 6 bases from V and 4 bases from J, with 13 bases between. The CDR3 nucleotides read TGTGCCAGCAGGGGTCAGATGGGATACAATGAGCAGTTCTTC. Translation: CASRGQMGYNEQFF.

This clonotype was seen a few times. This chain connects TRBV3-1 to TRBJ1-1; 10 bases line up with TRBD1. The CDR3 extends over 15 amino acids. V lost 4 bases to trimming and J lost 4 bases; unmatched junction nucleotides: 6. Germline lookup yields CDR1 LGHDT and CDR2 YNNKEL (reference sequence). This chain's CDR3 is CASSRRDRGSTEAFF. The CDR3 DNA reads as TGTGCCAGCAGCCGCAGGGACAGGGGTAGCACTGAAGCTTTCTTT.

The chain combines TRBV28 with TRBJ2-5, with 9 positions matching TRBD1. The CDR3 is 14 residues long. Germline CDR1 MDHEN, CDR2 SYDVKM. V gave up 5 bases and J gave up 3 bases; unmatched junction bases: 4. CDR3 sequence: CASSAWDREETQYF. The CDR3 bases are TGTGCCAGCAGTGCTTGGGACAGGGAAGAGACCCAGTACTTC.

This chain connects TRBV7-3 to TRBJ2-1, with 11 positions matching TRBD2. CDR3 length equals 15 residues. Trimming cost V 6 bases and J 4 bases; bases outside gene matches: 5. Germline loops: CDR1 SGHTA, CDR2 FQGTGA. The CDR3 is CASRASGGLYNEQFF. CDR3 nucleotide sequence: TGTGCCAGCAGAGCTAGCGGGGGGCTTTACAATGAGCAGTTCTTC.

The J gene is TRBJ2-3, the V gene TRBV10-3; 8 bases agree with TRBD2. Germline CDR1 and CDR2: ENHRY and SYGVKD. V shed 4 bases, J shed 4 bases, and the junction held 4 bases outside the gene matches. This CDR3 has 14 residues. The DNA of the CDR3 is TGTGCCATCAGTGCGGGAGGGCCGGCAGATACGCAGTATTTT. Its translation is CAISAGGPADTQYF.

The chain recombines TRBV7-9 with TRBJ2-2; tentative D call: TRBD1 (5 bases). V lost 1 base to trimming and J lost 6 bases, with 9 bases between them. CDR3 size: 14 residues. Germline assignment: CDR1 SEHNR and CDR2 FQNEAQ (reference sequence). The CDR3 nucleotides read TGTGCCAGCAGCTTAGTGGGGCAAGCCGGGGAGCTGTTTTTT. The encoded protein is CASSLVGQAGELFF.

This rearrangement joins TRBV10-3 to TRBJ2-5; 12 nucleotides align to TRBD1. Germline CDR1 ENHRY, CDR2 SYGVKD. With V trimmed by 3 bases and J by 2 bases, 4 bases remained unmatched. The CDR3 consists of 16 residues. CDR3 nucleotides: TGTGCCATCAGTGATAGGGACAGGGGGCTACAAGAGACCCAGTACTTC. Translated, it gives CAISDRDRGLQETQYF.

This clonotype was seen a few times. CDR3 nucleotide sequence: TGCGCCAGCAGCTTGATACCGAACTCTGGAAACACCATATATTTT. Translating it yields CASSLIPNSGNTIYF. This chain connects TRBV5-1 to TRBJ1-3; D is undetermined. The V and J ends lost 1 base and 0 bases respectively, with 8 bases between them. The germline V gene encodes CDR1 SGHRS and CDR2 YFSETQ. CDR3 length equals 15 residues.